One sample yielded the 25 T cell receptor beta chains listed below, sequenced in a study of T cells in Graves' hyperthyroidism and ophthalmopathy. RNA transcripts were the template for amplifying TCR beta CDR3 regions. TCR CDR3 underwent first-round RT-PCR with the HTBI primer set. TCRdb re-derived calls from the multiplex PCR reads in MiXCR, one entry per CDR3 protein. The sample has under 750,000 distinct CDR3 sequences, under 20% seen once. The source material was blood. These receptors originate from a woman between 45 and 60 years old with Graves' hyperthyroidism that later progressed to Graves' ophthalmopathy.

Only a few counts were recorded for this clonotype. The rearrangement uses TRBV6-1 and TRBJ2-3; no clear D. CDR1 is MNHNS, CDR2 SASEGT, per germline. This CDR3 has 14 residues. V dropped 5 bases and J dropped 2 bases, with 11 bases sitting between them. DNA for the CDR3: TGTGCCAGCAGTTATCCAGGTGCCACAGATACGCAGTATTTT. Amino acid sequence: CASSYPGATDTQYF.

This clonotype came up once. The V gene is TRBV27, the J gene TRBJ2-7; 9 bases are shared with TRBD1. V was pared by 4 bases and J by 3 bases, with 10 bases of the junction left unmatched. Per germline, CDR1 MNHEY and CDR2 SMNVEV (reference sequence). The CDR3 spans 16 residues. CDR3 protein: CASSSYRGRNLYEQYF. The DNA for the CDR3 is TGTGCCAGCAGTTCATACAGGGGGCGGAATCTCTACGAGCAGTACTTC.

This clonotype was seen repeatedly, ten times or more. The rearrangement joins TRBV12-3 or TRBV12-4 to TRBJ1-3; no clear D. The CDR3 length is 14 residues. V dropped 3 bases and J dropped 1 base, with 7 bases sitting between them. The CDR3 DNA reads TGTGCCAGCAGTTTGTTGGGATCTGGAAACACCATATATTTT. Its translation is CASSLLGSGNTIYF.

The V call is TRBV6-1, the J call TRBJ2-3, with TRBD2 matching 8 bases. The CDR3 has 15 amino acids. Trimming removed 8 bases from V and 4 bases from J; junction bases left unmatched: 11. From germline, CDR1 is MNHNS and CDR2 SASEGT. The CDR3 loop reads CASRSGGGRADTQYF. The CDR3 DNA reads as TGTGCCAGCCGTTCTGGCGGGGGGCGGGCAGATACGCAGTATTTT.

As for this clonotype: This could be a read error, since a much larger clone is one nucleotide away. The J gene is TRBJ2-5, the V gene TRBV6-5; no clear D. The CDR3 runs 14 residues. The germline V gene encodes CDR1 MNHEY and CDR2 SVGAGI. The CDR3 spells CAGSYRVVLETQYF. In DNA, the CDR3 is TGTGCCGGCAGTTACCGCGTGGTGCTAGAGACCCAGTACTTC.

The rearrangement links TRBV9 to TRBJ2-1; D perhaps matches TRBD2 (5 bases). The CDR3 consists of 18 residues. Germline V gene data show CDR1 as SGDLS and CDR2 as YYNGEE. The ends were cut back, 4 bases at V and 4 bases at J, with 24 bases in the middle. The CDR3 region is CASSPAYERAGLYNEQFF. CDR3 sequence (DNA): TGTGCCAGCAGCCCGGCCTATGAGAGGGCAGGATTATACAATGAGCAGTTCTTC.

For the CDR3, the DNA is TGTGCCAGCAGCCTAAGTCTGGGGATCTATGGCTACACCTTC. Its protein is CASSLSLGIYGYTF. The chain carries TRBV7-9 and TRBJ1-2; D call uncertain. V gave up 5 bases and J gave up 4 bases, with 14 bases separating them. Germline CDR1 SEHNR, CDR2 FQNEAQ (reference sequence). CDR3 length equals 14 residues.

The chain combines TRBV27 with TRBJ1-5; D is unresolved. The CDR3 length is 14 residues. Between the trimmed V and J ends, which lost 5 bases and 5 bases, there was a span of 13 bases. In germline, CDR1 is MNHEY, CDR2 SMNVEV (reference sequence). This CDR3 reads CASSMAGWDQPQHF. The CDR3 bases are TGTGCCAGCAGTATGGCGGGGTGGGATCAGCCCCAGCATTTT.

The chain is built from TRBV29-1 and TRBJ1-2; 8 bases are shared with TRBD1. Losses at the gene ends were 6 bases for V and 3 bases for J; bases not matched to a gene: 6. From germline, CDR1 is SQVTM and CDR2 ANQGSEA. The CDR3 has 13 residues. The CDR3 coding sequence is TGCAGCGTGCTGGACAGGGCGGACTATGGCTACACCTTC. Amino acids: CSVLDRADYGYTF.

This clonotype was recorded many times. V and J are TRBV18 and TRBJ2-3, with a possible D match to TRBD2 (6 bases). The CDR3 contains 15 residues. The germline CDR1 and CDR2 sequences are KGHSH and LQKENI. Trimming removed 2 bases at V and 1 base at J, with 10 bases between. The CDR3 nucleotides are TGTGCCAGCTCACCAGGACTAATAGGCACAGATACGCAGTATTTT. It encodes CASSPGLIGTDTQYF.

This clonotype appeared a few times. The rearrangement joins TRBV5-4 to TRBJ1-1; unclear D gene. Trimming pared 0 bases from V and 5 bases from J, leaving 14 bases between. Germline V gives CDR1 SGHNT, CDR2 YYREEE (reference sequence). The CDR3 totals 15 residues. The CDR3 protein is CASSLEALGGTEAFF. For the CDR3, the DNA is TGTGCCAGCAGCTTGGAGGCCCTGGGTGGGACTGAAGCTTTCTTT.

DNA for the CDR3: TGTGCCAGCAGCCCCGGGGGAGGGCGGGAGTACAATGAGCAGTTCTTC. It translates to CASSPGGGREYNEQFF. The chain links TRBV3-1 to TRBJ2-1; 7 nucleotides agree with TRBD2. The germline V gene has CDR1 LGHDT and CDR2 YNNKEL (reference sequence). The J segment lost 4 bases and the V segment lost 4 bases, leaving 10 bases of the junction unmatched. This CDR3 spans 16 amino acids.

This chain uses TRBV9 with TRBJ2-3; TRBD1 might be the D (5 bases). Germline V gene data show CDR1 as SGDLS and CDR2 as YYNGEE. V was cut by 3 bases and J by 1 base, with 12 bases left in between. CDR3 length equals 15 residues. The CDR3 DNA sequence: TGTGCCAGCAGCGCGATTGTGACAGGCACAGATACGCAGTATTTT. This codes for CASSAIVTGTDTQYF.

There are a few counts of this clonotype. The chain uses TRBV6-1 and TRBJ1-5; D gene unclear. The CDR3 loop spans 13 amino acids. V lost 6 bases to trimming and J lost 4 bases, with 10 bases between them. The germline CDR1 and CDR2 sequences are MNHNS and SASEGT. In nucleotides, the CDR3 is TGTGCCAGCAGCTGGAGCACAAATCAGCCCCAGCATTTT. Its protein product is CASSWSTNQPQHF.

This clonotype was counted at least ten times. The chain combines TRBV11-2 with TRBJ2-3; 14 bases are a match to TRBD2. Unmatched junction bases numbered 7, after V lost 1 base and J lost 1 base. Germline loops: CDR1 SGHAT, CDR2 FQNNGV. The CDR3 has 19 residues. Here the CDR3 DNA reads TGTGCCAGCAGCTTAGGGGGACTAGCGGGGGCCGAGGGCACAGATACGCAGTATTTT. It encodes CASSLGGLAGAEGTDTQYF.

This clonotype was observed at least ten times. This chain connects TRBV12-3 or TRBV12-4 to TRBJ2-7; 8 positions agree with TRBD1. The CDR3 runs 13 residues. The trim removed 6 bases at V and 4 bases at J, leaving 5 bases unmatched. CDR3 sequence (DNA): TGTGCCAGCAGCTTGACAGGGGAGTACGAGCAGTACTTC. Translation: CASSLTGEYEQYF.

The chain combines TRBV12-3 or TRBV12-4 with TRBJ2-2, with D tentatively TRBD1 (6 bases). The CDR3 totals 14 residues. The ends were cut back, 6 bases at V and 4 bases at J, with 12 bases in the middle. The DNA of the CDR3 is TGTGCCAGCAGGAGACTACAGGGCACCGGGGAGCTGTTTTTT. Amino acid sequence: CASRRLQGTGELFF.

V is TRBV5-6 and J is TRBJ1-1, with 8 bases fitting TRBD1. The CDR3 is 15 amino acids. Germline CDR1 and CDR2: SGHDT and YYEEEE. With V trimmed by 6 bases and J by 6 bases, 13 bases remained unmatched. The CDR3, as DNA: TGTGCCAGCATCGACCGAGGGACGGACAGGGCTGAAGCTTTCTTT. As protein: CASIDRGTDRAEAFF.

This chain joins TRBV7-9 and TRBJ2-7; tentatively, D is TRBD1 (5 bases). The germline V and J ends were trimmed by 8 bases and 6 bases, with 17 bases remaining between them. CDR1 and CDR2 (germline): SEHNR, FQNEAQ (reference sequence). The CDR3 has 13 residues. The CDR3 spells CASGYRSLGEQYF. Written as DNA, the CDR3 is TGTGCCAGCGGATACAGGAGCCTCGGCGAGCAGTACTTC.

The rearrangement uses TRBV28 and TRBJ1-2; no reliable D call. The ends were cut back, 5 bases at V and 7 bases at J, with 14 bases in the middle. This CDR3 is built from 13 residues. Germline V gives CDR1 MDHEN, CDR2 SYDVKM. CDR3 region: CASSPIPTGGYTF. The CDR3 DNA reads as TGTGCCAGCAGTCCGATACCCACCGGTGGCTACACCTTC.

The chain carries TRBV19 and TRBJ1-4, with 10 positions matching TRBD1. CDR3 length: 13 residues. The junction had 3 bases not matched to a gene; V was cut back by 7 bases and J by 7 bases. The V gene's germline CDR1 is LNHDA and CDR2 SQIVND (reference sequence). The CDR3 nucleotides read TGTGCCAGTATGGGACAGGGGCGTGAAAAACTGTTTTTT. Amino acid sequence: CASMGQGREKLFF.

There are a few counts of this clonotype. The CDR3, as DNA: TGTGCCAGCAGTGCTCAGGGATCTCAGCCCCAGCATTTT. As protein: CASSAQGSQPQHF. The rearrangement links TRBV6-1 to TRBJ1-5; D perhaps matches TRBD1 (5 bases). The germline V gene has CDR1 MNHNS and CDR2 SASEGT. This CDR3 has 13 amino acids. The V gene lost 4 bases and the J gene lost 6 bases, with 10 bases spanning the gap.

This clonotype was counted between two and nine times. The gene calls are TRBV2 and TRBJ1-2, with a tentative D call TRBD1 (6 bases). The CDR3 has 15 residues. V lost 1 base to trimming and J lost 5 bases, with 14 bases between them. CDR1 and CDR2 (germline): SNHLY, FYNNEI. In nucleotides, the CDR3 is TGTGCCAGCAGTGAAGATCCAGGGGCAGAGTATGGCTACACCTTC. Encoded protein: CASSEDPGAEYGYTF.

This clonotype was picked up many times. The chain is built from TRBV7-8 and TRBJ2-1; TRBD1 agrees at 7 bases. There are 14 residues in the CDR3. J gave up 3 bases and V 4 bases, and 3 bases lay outside the gene matches. Germline CDR1 and CDR2: SGHVS and FQNEAQ. In DNA, the CDR3 is TGTGCCAGCAGCTACAGGGGTCTCTACAATGAGCAGTTCTTC. As protein: CASSYRGLYNEQFF. Based on the CDR3 plus reference TRBV7-8 and TRBJ2-1, the full variable domain is GAGVSQSPRYKVAKRGQDVALRCDPISGHVSLFWYQQALGQGPEFLTYFQNEAQLDKSGLPSDRFFAERPEGSVSTLKIQRTQQEDSAVYLCASSYRGLYNEQFFGPGTRLTVL.

In its sample, this clonotype was seen many times. The gene calls are TRBV3-1 and TRBJ1-3; 7 bases line up with TRBD1. The CDR3 loop spans 15 amino acids. Germline V CDR1 and CDR2: LGHDT, YNNKEL (reference sequence). The ends lost 4 bases at V and 2 bases at J; junction bases unmatched: 5. The chain's CDR3 is CASSLRQGTGNTIYF. CDR3 in DNA: TGTGCCAGCAGCCTACGACAGGGAACTGGAAACACCATATATTTT.